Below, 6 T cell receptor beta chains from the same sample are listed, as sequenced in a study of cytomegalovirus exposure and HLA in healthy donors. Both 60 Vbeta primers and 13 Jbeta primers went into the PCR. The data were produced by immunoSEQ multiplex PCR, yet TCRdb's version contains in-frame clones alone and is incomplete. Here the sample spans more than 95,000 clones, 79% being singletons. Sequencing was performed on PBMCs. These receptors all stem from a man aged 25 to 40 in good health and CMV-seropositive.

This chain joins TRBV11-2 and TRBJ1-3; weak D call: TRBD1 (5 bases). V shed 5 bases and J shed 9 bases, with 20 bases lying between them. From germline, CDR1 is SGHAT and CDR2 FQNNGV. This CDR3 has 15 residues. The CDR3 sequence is CASSGTGRVKGTIYF. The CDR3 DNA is TGTGCCAGCAGCGGTACAGGACGGGTCAAAGGCACCATATATTTT. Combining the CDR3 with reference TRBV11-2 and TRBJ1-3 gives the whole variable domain EAGVAQSPRYKIIEKRQSVAFWCNPISGHATLYWYQQILGQGPKLLIQFQNNGVVDDSQLPKDRFSAERLKGVDSTLKIQPAKLEDSAVYLCASSGTGRVKGTIYFGEGSWLTVV.

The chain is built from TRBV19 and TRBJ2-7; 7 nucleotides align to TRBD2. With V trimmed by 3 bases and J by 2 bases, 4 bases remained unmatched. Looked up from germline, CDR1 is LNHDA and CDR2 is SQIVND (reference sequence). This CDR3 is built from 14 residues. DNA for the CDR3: TGTGCCAGTAGTATTGGGGGAGGGCCCTACGAGCAGTACTTC. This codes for CASSIGGGPYEQYF.

CDR3 coding DNA: TGTGCCAGCAGCTTACCTCCCAGGACAGCCTCTGGAAACACCATATATTTT. It encodes CASSLPPRTASGNTIYF. The chain recombines TRBV11-3 with TRBJ1-3; tentative D call: TRBD1 (6 bases). Germline values: CDR1 SGHNT, CDR2 YENEEA. V was trimmed by 2 bases and J by 0 bases, leaving 14 bases between them. The CDR3 is 17 amino acids.

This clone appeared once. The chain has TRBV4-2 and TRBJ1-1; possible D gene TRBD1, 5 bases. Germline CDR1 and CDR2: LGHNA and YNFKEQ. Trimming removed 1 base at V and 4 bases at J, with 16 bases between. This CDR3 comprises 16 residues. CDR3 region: CASSQVSQGPATEAFF. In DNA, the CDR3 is TGTGCCAGCAGCCAAGTCTCCCAGGGCCCGGCCACTGAAGCTTTCTTT.

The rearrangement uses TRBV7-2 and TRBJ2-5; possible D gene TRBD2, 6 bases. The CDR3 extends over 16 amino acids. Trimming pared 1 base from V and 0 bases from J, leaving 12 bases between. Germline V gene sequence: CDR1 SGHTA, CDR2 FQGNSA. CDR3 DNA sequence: TGTGCCAGCAGCTTAGATCTAGCGCTGTACCAAGAGACCCAGTACTTC. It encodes CASSLDLALYQETQYF.

CDR3: CASSFRHREETQYF. The CDR3 DNA sequence: TGTGCCAGCAGTTTTCGTCACAGGGAAGAGACCCAGTACTTC. The chain employs TRBV6-5 and TRBJ2-5, with D perhaps TRBD1 (6 bases). This CDR3 is 14 amino acids long. The V and J ends lost 4 bases and 3 bases respectively, with 12 bases between them. The germline CDR1 and CDR2 sequences are MNHEY and SVGAGI.